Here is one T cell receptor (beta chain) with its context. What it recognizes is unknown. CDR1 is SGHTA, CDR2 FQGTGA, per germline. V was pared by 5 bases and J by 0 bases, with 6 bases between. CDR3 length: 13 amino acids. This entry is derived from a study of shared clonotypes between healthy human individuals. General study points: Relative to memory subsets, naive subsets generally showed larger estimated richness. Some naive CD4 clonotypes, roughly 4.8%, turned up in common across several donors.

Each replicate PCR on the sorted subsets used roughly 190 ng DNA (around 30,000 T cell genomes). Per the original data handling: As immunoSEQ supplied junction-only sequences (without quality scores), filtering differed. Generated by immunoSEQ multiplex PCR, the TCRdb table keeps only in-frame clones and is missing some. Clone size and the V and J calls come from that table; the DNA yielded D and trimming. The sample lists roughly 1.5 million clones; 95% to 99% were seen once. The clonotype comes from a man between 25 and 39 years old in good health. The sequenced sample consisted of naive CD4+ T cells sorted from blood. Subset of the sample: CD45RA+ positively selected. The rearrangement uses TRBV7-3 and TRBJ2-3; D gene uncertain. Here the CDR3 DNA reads TGTGCCAGCAGCCTTTTGAGCACAGATACGCAGTATTTT. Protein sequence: CASSLLSTDTQYF.